The rows below give T cell receptor beta chains drawn from one sample of a study of T-cell reconstitution after alpha-beta-depleted transplantation in children. A single record per CDR3 protein comes from TCRdb applying MiXCR to the PCR reads. The sample includes about 300,000 distinct CDR3 sequences, around 10% of them seen just once. Sequenced here: PBMCs, sampled before TCRalphabeta/CD19-depleted stem cell transplant. The receptors stem from a boy under two years old with acute myeloid leukemia, due to receive a stem cell transplant. CDR3s include the opening cysteine and the closing phenylalanine or tryptophan. D genes are given only for firm matches. Clone size is shown for a subset of rows, as once, few, many or a class of expanded clone.

>TRBV7-9|TRBJ1-2|-|many
CASSRDLYGYTF
TGTGCCAGCAGTCGGGACCTCTATGGCTACACCTTC
>TRBV24-1|TRBJ2-7|-|many
CATSDRQDGYEQYF
TGTGCCACCAGTGATCGACAGGACGGCTACGAGCAGTACTTC
>TRBV27|TRBJ2-2|-|many
CASSSPRRSTGELFF
TGTGCCAGCAGTTCGCCTAGACGATCCACCGGGGAGCTGTTTTTT
>TRBV5-5|TRBJ2-1|TRBD2|many
CASSLPTHLTSAYNEQFF
TGTGCCAGCAGCTTGCCCACCCACCTCACTAGCGCCTACAATGAGCAGTTCTTC
>TRBV20-1|TRBJ1-2|-|many
CSARYKQGRDTF
TGCAGTGCTAGATATAAACAGGGACGGGACACCTTC
>TRBV28|TRBJ1-5|-|many
CASSLSGNGWQPQHF
TGTGCCAGCAGTTTATCAGGGAATGGTTGGCAGCCCCAGCATTTT
>TRBV29-1|TRBJ1-2|-|few
CSVDRPQGRVDYGYTF
TGCAGCGTTGATCGCCCACAGGGAAGAGTCGACTATGGCTACACCTTC
>TRBV20-1|TRBJ2-5|-|-
CSAKASWTFRGETQYF
TGCAGTGCTAAAGCTTCCTGGACATTTAGGGGAGAGACCCAGTACTTC
>TRBV7-9|TRBJ1-5|TRBD1|few
CASTSGGGQPQHF
TGTGCCAGCACCTCAGGGGGCGGTCAGCCCCAGCATTTT
>TRBV20-1|TRBJ2-7|-|-
CSARSGVEQYF
TGCAGTGCTAGGTCCGGGGTGGAGCAGTACTTC
>TRBV7-2|TRBJ1-2|TRBD1|many
CASSLAFRAGGYGYTF
TGTGCCAGCAGCTTAGCTTTTCGGGCAGGGGGCTATGGCTACACCTTC
>TRBV12-3/TRBV12-4|TRBJ1-4|TRBD1|many
CASSRDRGEKLFF
TGTGCCAGCAGCAGGGACAGGGGTGAAAAACTGTTTTTT
>TRBV11-2|TRBJ1-6|-|many
CASSLPTWGSPLHF
TGTGCCAGCAGCTTACCTACATGGGGTTCACCCCTCCACTTT
>TRBV7-2|TRBJ2-7|TRBD1|many
CASSVDRAAEQYF
TGTGCCAGCAGCGTAGACAGGGCTGCCGAGCAGTACTTC
>TRBV7-9|TRBJ1-1|-|many
CASSLARLGGDAEAFF
TGTGCCAGCAGCTTAGCGCGTCTTGGGGGAGACGCTGAAGCTTTCTTT
>TRBV10-3|TRBJ2-3|-|many
CAISEGQDGTDTQYF
TGTGCCATCAGTGAGGGGCAGGATGGTACAGATACGCAGTATTTT
>TRBV24-1|TRBJ2-5|TRBD1|many
CATSDSGQKETQYF
TGTGCCACCAGTGATTCGGGACAGAAGGAGACCCAGTACTTC
>TRBV11-2|TRBJ2-3|-|many
CASSLVGGGIDTQYF
TGTGCCAGCAGCTTAGTAGGGGGGGGGATAGATACGCAGTATTTT
>TRBV24-1|TRBJ2-5|-|once
CATSDAGEETQYF
TGTGCCACCAGTGATGCAGGGGAAGAGACCCAGTACTTC
>TRBV29-1|TRBJ2-5|TRBD1|-
CSVDKGDRGRQTQYF
TGCAGCGTTGACAAGGGCGACAGGGGGCGACAGACCCAGTACTTC
>TRBV30|TRBJ1-6|TRBD1|many
CAWSLGQGNSPLHF
TGTGCCTGGAGTCTCGGACAGGGAAATTCACCCCTCCACTTT
>TRBV7-3|TRBJ2-2|-|many
CASSLNKGFPGELFF
TGTGCCAGCAGCTTAAACAAAGGATTCCCCGGGGAGCTGTTTTTT
>TRBV29-1|TRBJ2-3|-|many
CSVELPYTQYF
TGCAGCGTTGAACTACCATATACGCAGTATTTT
>TRBV5-6|TRBJ1-2|TRBD1|many
CASSLMDRATLYGYTF
TGTGCCAGCAGCTTGATGGACAGGGCAACCCTCTATGGCTACACCTTC
>TRBV3-1|TRBJ2-7|TRBD2|many
CASSQDKFGRGYEQYF
TGTGCCAGCAGCCAAGATAAGTTCGGGAGGGGCTACGAGCAGTACTTC
>TRBV3-1|TRBJ2-5|TRBD2|few
CASSQVFRGGAGGPIAQETQYF
TGTGCCAGCAGCCAAGTTTTCCGGGGGGGGGCGGGAGGGCCCATTGCCCAAGAGACCCAGTACTTC
>TRBV29-1|TRBJ2-3|-|many
CSVDRAGWVSTDTQYF
TGCAGCGTTGACAGGGCAGGCTGGGTAAGCACAGATACGCAGTATTTT
>TRBV28|TRBJ2-7|-|many
CASSLIGGGDSYEQYF
TGTGCCAGCAGTTTAATTGGGGGAGGCGACTCCTACGAGCAGTACTTC
>TRBV6-2/TRBV6-3|TRBJ1-1|-|many
CASMKVIRANTEAFF
TGTGCCAGCATGAAGGTTATCAGGGCGAACACTGAAGCTTTCTTT
>TRBV28|TRBJ2-3|-|many
CASRPFTDTQYF
TGTGCCAGCAGACCCTTCACAGATACGCAGTATTTT
>TRBV7-9|TRBJ2-2|-|many
CASSLVRDATGELFF
TGTGCCAGCAGCTTAGTTCGAGATGCGACCGGGGAGCTGTTTTTT
>TRBV28|TRBJ1-2|TRBD1|few
CASSLGDRYGYTF
TGTGCCAGCAGTCTCGGGGACAGATATGGCTACACCTTC
>TRBV20-1|TRBJ1-2|-|-
CSARESRGRGGPNYGYTF
TGCAGTGCTAGAGAATCCCGTGGGAGGGGAGGACCTAACTATGGCTACACCTTC
>TRBV27|TRBJ2-1|TRBD2|many
CASTAGGREQFF
TGTGCCAGCACCGCGGGGGGCCGGGAGCAGTTCTTC
>TRBV5-6|TRBJ2-2|-|few
CASSLQAPNTGELFF
TGTGCCAGCAGCTTACAGGCTCCGAACACCGGGGAGCTGTTTTTT